Listed here are 15 T cell receptor beta chains from one sample, sequenced in a study of cytomegalovirus exposure and HLA in healthy donors. The PCR ran on 60 Vbeta and 13 Jbeta primers. Here immunoSEQ multiplex PCR was the method, and the copy in TCRdb shows in-frame clones only, minus some. The data hold more than 85,000 clones, with around 85% observed a single time. Source material: PBMCs. The receptors were gathered from a man aged 25 to 45 in good health and CMV-seropositive.

The chain is built from TRBV7-3 and TRBJ2-3, with D perhaps TRBD2 (6 bases). V dropped 5 bases and J dropped 3 bases, with 12 bases sitting between them. The CDR3 totals 14 residues. Germline CDR1 SGHTA, CDR2 FQGTGA. The CDR3 DNA reads TGTGCCAGCAGCGCAGCCGGGGGAACAGATACGCAGTATTTT. It yields the protein CASSAAGGTDTQYF.

The chain carries TRBV27 and TRBJ2-3; 7 bases map to TRBD1. The CDR3 has 15 amino acids. Germline values: CDR1 MNHEY, CDR2 SMNVEV (reference sequence). The ends lost 5 bases at V and 0 bases at J; junction bases unmatched: 5. The chain's CDR3 is CASSPGQPSTDTQYF. CDR3 coding DNA: TGTGCCAGCAGTCCGGGACAGCCTAGCACAGATACGCAGTATTTT.

This sequence joins TRBV6-6 and TRBJ2-3; 11 nucleotides line up with TRBD2. The CDR3 loop spans 16 amino acids. Germline values: CDR1 MNHNY, CDR2 SVGAGI (reference sequence). With V trimmed by 6 bases and J by 3 bases, 8 bases remained unmatched. In nucleotides, the CDR3 is TGTGCCAGCAGCCAACTAGCGGGGGTCTATACAGATACGCAGTATTTT. This sequence encodes CASSQLAGVYTDTQYF.

The CDR3 loop is CASSNQQDRWDSNQPQHF. For the CDR3, the DNA is TGTGCCAGTAGCAATCAACAGGACCGGTGGGATAGCAATCAGCCCCAGCATTTT. The rearrangement joins TRBV19 to TRBJ1-5; D perhaps matches TRBD1 (5 bases). The germline gives CDR1 LNHDA, CDR2 SQIVND (reference sequence). Trimming cost V 6 bases and J 0 bases, with 21 bases left between them. The CDR3 covers 18 residues.

The chain employs TRBV9 and TRBJ1-5; D might be TRBD1 (6 bases). Deletions cut 2 bases from V and 5 bases from J, with 11 bases between. Germline V gene lookup returns CDR1 SGDLS and CDR2 YYNGEE. The CDR3 is 14 residues long. This chain's CDR3 is CASSVGAYDQPQHF. The CDR3 DNA is TGTGCCAGCAGCGTGGGGGCCTACGATCAGCCCCAGCATTTT.

The chain recombines TRBV29-1 with TRBJ1-5; a possible D gene is TRBD1 (5 bases). Germline lookup yields CDR1 SQVTM and CDR2 ANQGSEA. The CDR3 length is 13 residues. Between the trimmed V and J ends, which lost 6 bases and 2 bases, there was a span of 11 bases. The CDR3: CSVRGGGNQPQHF. The CDR3 nucleotides are TGCAGCGTGCGGGGGGGAGGCAATCAGCCCCAGCATTTT.

V and J are TRBV7-9 and TRBJ2-3, with no clear D. V was pared by 6 bases and J by 6 bases, with 13 bases between. CDR1 is SEHNR, CDR2 FQNEAQ, per germline (reference sequence). The CDR3 extends over 13 amino acids. Here the CDR3 DNA reads TGTGCCAGCAGATCACCCGCCGGGGATACGCAGTATTTT. Translated, it gives CASRSPAGDTQYF.

There are a few counts of this clone. The CDR3 sequence is CASSKQGDSYEQYF. For the CDR3, the DNA is TGTGCCAGTAGCAAACAAGGGGACTCCTACGAGCAGTACTTC. The rearrangement uses TRBV19 and TRBJ2-7; perhaps TRBD1 as D (5 bases). Germline CDR1 and CDR2: LNHDA and SQIVND (reference sequence). The CDR3 length is 14 residues. Trimming cost V 6 bases and J 0 bases, with 12 bases left between them.

The V and J genes are TRBV30 and TRBJ1-1; D is possibly TRBD1 (6 bases). This CDR3 has 14 amino acids. V was pared by 3 bases and J by 5 bases, with 16 bases between. The germline CDR1 and CDR2 sequences are GTSNPN and SVGIG (reference sequence). The CDR3 coding sequence is TGTGCCTGGAGAGGCCTGGGGGCGCGGACTGAAGCTTTCTTT. Translating gives CAWRGLGARTEAFF.

The sample holds a few counts of this clone. The chain is built from TRBV4-1 and TRBJ2-7, with D perhaps matching TRBD1 (5 bases). The CDR3 sequence is 15 residues long. Germline V lookup: CDR1 MGHRA, CDR2 YSYEKL. V was pared by 0 bases and J by 2 bases, with 11 bases between. CDR3 in amino acids: CASSQDGAVPYEQYF. DNA for the CDR3: TGCGCCAGCAGCCAAGATGGGGCGGTTCCCTACGAGCAGTACTTC.

The V and J genes are TRBV7-2 and TRBJ1-4; tentatively, D is TRBD1 (5 bases). Germline loops: CDR1 SGHTA, CDR2 FQGNSA. The CDR3 length is 15 residues. Trimming shortened V by 2 bases and J by 4 bases, and 11 bases separated the two germline ends. In nucleotides, the CDR3 is TGTGCCAGCAGCTTAAACGGGGGAGGTAATGAAAAACTGTTTTTT. Translated, it gives CASSLNGGGNEKLFF.

The rearrangement links TRBV11-2 to TRBJ2-2, with 10 bases that match TRBD2. The trim removed 3 bases at V and 7 bases at J, leaving 8 bases unmatched. The CDR3 is 16 residues long. The germline V gene has CDR1 SGHAT and CDR2 FQNNGV. For the CDR3, the DNA is TGTGCCAGCAGCTTGGACCTAGCGGGGGCGGGCGGGGAGCTGTTTTTT. Protein: CASSLDLAGAGGELFF.

There are a few counts of this clone. The genes are TRBV7-8 and TRBJ2-7; TRBD1 matches 10 bases. Germline V gene sequence: CDR1 SGHVS, CDR2 FQNEAQ. The CDR3 length is 16 residues. Trimming cost V 3 bases and J 1 base; bases outside gene matches: 6. The CDR3 loop reads CASSFPRDRGSYEQYF. Here the CDR3 DNA reads TGTGCCAGCAGCTTCCCCCGGGACAGGGGATCCTACGAGCAGTACTTC.

This chain links TRBV6-6 with TRBJ1-1; 8 positions match TRBD1. The trim removed 4 bases at V and 0 bases at J, leaving 7 bases unmatched. The CDR3 runs to 16 residues. From germline, CDR1 is MNHNY and CDR2 SVGAGI (reference sequence). CDR3 DNA sequence: TGTGCCAGCAGTTCCAAAGGACAGGGCATGAACACTGAAGCTTTCTTT. Translation: CASSSKGQGMNTEAFF.

A remark on this clone: Its ends do not fully match the called genes, so a read error is possible. V usage is TRBV5-5 and J usage is TRBJ1-6, with no clear D. CDR1 is SGHKS and CDR2 is YYEKEE in the germline V gene (reference sequence). The CDR3 covers 18 residues. As DNA, the CDR3 is TGTGCCAGCAGCTTGGGTGGTCCGTCGTTCATCTATAATTCACCCCTCCCCTTT. It encodes CASSLGGPSFIYNSPLPF. Based on the CDR3 plus reference TRBV5-5 and TRBJ1-6, the full variable domain is DAGVTQSPTHLIKTRGQQVTLRCSPISGHKSVSWYQQVLGQGPQFIFQYYEKEERGRGNFPDRFSARQFPNYSSELNVNALLLGDSALYLCASSLGGPSFIYNSPLPFGNGTRLTVT.